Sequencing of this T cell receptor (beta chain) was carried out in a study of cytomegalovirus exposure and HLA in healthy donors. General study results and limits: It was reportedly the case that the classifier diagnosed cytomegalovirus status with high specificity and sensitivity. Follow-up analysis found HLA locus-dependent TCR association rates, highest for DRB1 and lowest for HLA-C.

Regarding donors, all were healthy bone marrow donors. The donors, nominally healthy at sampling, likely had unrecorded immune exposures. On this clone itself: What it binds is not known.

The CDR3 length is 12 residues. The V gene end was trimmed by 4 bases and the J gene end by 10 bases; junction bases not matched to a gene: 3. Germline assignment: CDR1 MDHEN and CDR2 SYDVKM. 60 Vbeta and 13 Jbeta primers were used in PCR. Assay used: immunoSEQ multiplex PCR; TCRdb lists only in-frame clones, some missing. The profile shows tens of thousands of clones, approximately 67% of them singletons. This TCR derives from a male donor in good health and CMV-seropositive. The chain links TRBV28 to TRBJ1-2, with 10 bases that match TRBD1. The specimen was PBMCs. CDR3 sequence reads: CASSSTGGSYTF. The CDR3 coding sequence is TGTGCCAGCAGTTCGACAGGGGGCTCCTACACCTTC.